The 16 T cell receptor beta chains reported below all come from one sample, sequenced in a study of T cell repertoires in cytomegalovirus infection. TCRdb reanalysed the reads using MiXCR and keeps one entry per CDR3 protein. The top ten hold less than 10% of the sample, which has 600,000 to 800,000 distinct CDR3 sequences, around 24% seen once. Sample: CD8+ T cells from PBMCs. These receptors all come from a human donor in good health (CMV status not recorded). Some clones in this sample may be carry-over from other donors' samples.

The V call is TRBV10-1, the J call TRBJ2-5; D remains ambiguous. CDR3 size: 13 residues. Germline V gives CDR1 WNHNN, CDR2 SYGVQD (reference sequence). V lost 5 bases to trimming and J lost 5 bases, with 12 bases between them. CDR3 bases: TGCGCCAGCAGTTCGGTGGATTGGGAGACCCAGTACTTC. This gives the protein CASSSVDWETQYF.

This clonotype was recorded a few times. CDR3 bases: TGTGCCGCCCAACAGGGAACTGAAGCTTTCTTT. It yields the protein CAAQQGTEAFF. The chain joins TRBV19 to TRBJ1-1, with a possible D match to TRBD1 (6 bases). Germline V gene lookup returns CDR1 LNHDA and CDR2 SQIVND (reference sequence). This CDR3 has 11 amino acids. V dropped 11 bases and J dropped 5 bases, with 12 bases sitting between them.

This clonotype was counted a single time. The rearrangement joins TRBV19 to TRBJ1-5; D possibly corresponds to TRBD1 (5 bases). V was clipped by 6 bases and J by 4 bases, with 13 bases between them. This CDR3 spans 14 amino acids. Germline assignment: CDR1 LNHDA and CDR2 SQIVND (reference sequence). The CDR3 protein is CASSYGTINQPQHF. CDR3 nucleotide sequence: TGTGCCAGTAGCTACGGGACGATAAATCAGCCCCAGCATTTT. The whole variable domain, remainder taken from reference TRBV19 and TRBJ1-5, is DGGITQSPKYLFRKEGQNVTLSCEQNLNHDAMYWYRQDPGQGLRLIYYSQIVNDFQKGDIAEGYSVSREKKESFPLTVTSAQKNPTAFYLCASSYGTINQPQHFGDGTRLSIL.

This clonotype has a count of ten or more. V gene TRBV10-3 combines with J gene TRBJ2-5; a possible D gene is TRBD1 (6 bases). This CDR3 spans 16 amino acids. Germline lookup yields CDR1 ENHRY and CDR2 SYGVKD. Trimming took off 3 bases at V and 5 bases at J, with 19 bases between the two ends. This CDR3 reads CAISDSPEGQFETQYF. In nucleotides, the CDR3 is TGTGCCATCAGTGACTCCCCCGAGGGACAATTCGAGACCCAGTACTTC.

This clonotype turned up a few times. This chain joins TRBV28 and TRBJ2-1, with D perhaps matching TRBD2 (7 bases). CDR1 MDHEN and CDR2 SYDVKM come from the germline V gene. The V end lost 6 bases, the J end lost 1 base, and 16 bases lay between the germline ends. The CDR3 has 16 amino acids. CDR3 nucleotide sequence: TGTGCCAGCAGCCCCCGGGGGGCCGTTTCCTACAATGAGCAGTTCTTC. Translating gives CASSPRGAVSYNEQFF.

Ten or more counts support this clonotype. The chain recombines TRBV28 with TRBJ1-2; unclear D gene. This CDR3 region has 15 residues. Trimming pared 4 bases from V and 3 bases from J, leaving 15 bases between. Germline V gene data show CDR1 as MDHEN and CDR2 as SYDVKM. The CDR3 loop is CASSWLIPLDYGYTF. As DNA, the CDR3 is TGTGCCAGCAGTTGGTTGATACCCCTGGACTATGGCTACACCTTC.

This clonotype was seen more than once but under ten times. The chain carries TRBV29-1 and TRBJ2-7, with D perhaps matching TRBD1 or TRBD2 (5 bases each). The V end was cut by 8 bases, the J end by 7 bases, with 18 bases between. This CDR3 has 12 residues. CDR1 SQVTM and CDR2 ANQGSEA come from the germline V gene. CDR3 loop: CSSGDPSGEQYF. CDR3 DNA sequence: TGCAGCTCCGGGGACCCGTCGGGGGAGCAGTACTTC.

This clonotype was counted at least ten times. The chain carries TRBV7-9 and TRBJ1-4; no firm D call. The V end lost 6 bases, the J end lost 5 bases, and 16 bases lay between the germline ends. Germline-derived CDR1 and CDR2 are SEHNR and FQNEAQ (reference sequence). CDR3 length equals 15 residues. The CDR3 here is CASSQDLAPNEKLFF. CDR3 bases: TGTGCCAGCAGTCAGGACCTCGCCCCCAATGAAAAACTGTTTTTT.

This clonotype was found a few times. The V call is TRBV9, the J call TRBJ2-3; 9 bases line up with TRBD2. CDR1 and CDR2 (germline): SGDLS, YYNGEE. The CDR3 totals 16 residues. V was clipped by 4 bases and J by 2 bases; unmatched bases: 8. In nucleotides, the CDR3 is TGTGCCAGCAGCTTTGAAGCGGGGGGAAACACAGATACGCAGTATTTT. Amino acid sequence: CASSFEAGGNTDTQYF. Filled out from reference TRBV9 and TRBJ2-3, the complete variable domain reads DSGVTQTPKHLITATGQRVTLRCSPRSGDLSVYWYQQSLDQGLQFLIQYYNGEERAKGNILERFSAQQFPDLHSELNLSSLELGDSALYFCASSFEAGGNTDTQYFGPGTRLTVL.

In this sample, this clonotype turned up a few times. The chain uses TRBV19 and TRBJ2-1; D is tentatively TRBD1 or TRBD2 (6 bases each). Trimming removed 5 bases from V and 4 bases from J, with 24 bases in between. Germline lookup yields CDR1 LNHDA and CDR2 SQIVND (reference sequence). The CDR3 loop spans 18 amino acids. The CDR3 here is CASSFQFGLQGPYNEQFF. The DNA for the CDR3 is TGTGCCAGTAGTTTTCAGTTTGGACTACAGGGTCCTTACAATGAGCAGTTCTTC.

The rearrangement links TRBV5-6 to TRBJ2-7, with D hard to call. V gave up 0 bases and J gave up 4 bases, with 8 bases separating them. The CDR3 extends over 13 amino acids. Germline V gene data show CDR1 as SGHDT and CDR2 as YYEEEE. The CDR3: CASSLDTLYEQYF. CDR3 nucleotide sequence: TGTGCCAGCAGCTTGGACACTTTATACGAGCAGTACTTC.

The chain employs TRBV6-6 and TRBJ2-1; D gene unclear. The germline V and J ends were trimmed by 2 bases and 8 bases, with 7 bases remaining between them. CDR1 is MNHNY and CDR2 is SVGAGI in the germline V gene (reference sequence). This CDR3 is built from 12 residues. For the CDR3, the DNA is TGTGCCAGCAGTTACCCAGACGATGAGCAGTTCTTC. Translated: CASSYPDDEQFF.

The chain combines TRBV29-1 with TRBJ2-7; D may be TRBD1 (5 bases). The CDR3 contains 12 residues. Germline V gives CDR1 SQVTM, CDR2 ANQGSEA. The V and J ends lost 6 bases and 3 bases respectively, with 12 bases between them. DNA of the CDR3: TGCAGCGTGAGGATAGGGGACTACGAGCAGTACGTC. Encoded protein: CSVRIGDYEQYV.

This clonotype was detected a few times. The chain employs TRBV5-6 and TRBJ1-1; 7 nucleotides agree with TRBD1. V was pared by 2 bases and J by 8 bases, with 3 bases of the junction left unmatched. Germline CDR1 reads SGHDT; CDR2 reads YYEEEE. The CDR3 runs to 12 residues. CDR3 loop: CASSFGTAEAFF. For the CDR3, the DNA is TGTGCCAGCAGCTTTGGGACAGCCGAAGCTTTCTTT.

The gene calls are TRBV20-1 and TRBJ2-7, with 7 bases that match TRBD1. In germline, CDR1 is DFQATT, CDR2 SNEGSKA (reference sequence). CDR3 length: 15 residues. V shed 0 bases and J 2 bases; nucleotides not matched to a gene: 7. CDR3 DNA sequence: TGCAGTGCTAGAGATAGGGGCAGGGGGACCTACGAGCAGTACGTC. As protein: CSARDRGRGTYEQYV.

The rearrangement joins TRBV11-3 to TRBJ2-7; 13 nucleotides line up with TRBD2. CDR3 length equals 15 residues. Germline CDR1 and CDR2: SGHNT and YENEEA. With V trimmed by 4 bases and J by 6 bases, 6 bases remained unmatched. CDR3 nucleotides: TGTGCCAGCAGCTCTGGACTAGCGGGGGTTTCCGAGCAGTACTTC. This encodes CASSSGLAGVSEQYF.